This T cell receptor beta chain was identified during a study of control samples from healthy donors and cancer patients. V was clipped by 3 bases and J by 4 bases; unmatched bases: 13. Per germline, CDR1 LGHNA and CDR2 YNFKEQ. This CDR3 is 18 amino acids long. Produced via immunoSEQ multiplex PCR; TCRdb's table is partial and in-frame only. The table lists 89,000 or so clones, over 75% of them singletons. The sequence was obtained from a man aged 50 to 59 in good health. Sequencing was done on a sample of blood. The chain joins TRBV4-2 to TRBJ2-3; 10 bases align to TRBD2. The CDR3 loop is CASSHLPPSGGNSDTQYF. CDR3 bases: TGTGCCAGCAGCCATCTGCCTCCTAGCGGGGGTAATTCAGATACGCAGTATTTT.